This T cell receptor (beta chain) was found in a study of monozygotic twins with inflammatory bowel disease. The CDR3 spans 12 residues. From germline, CDR1 is DFQATT and CDR2 SNEGSKA (reference sequence). Per TCR library, 3500 ng of total RNA was used. TCRdb reprocessed the 5' RACE reads and reports one entry per CDR3 protein, with no DNA. Its listing shows about 210,000 distinct CDR3 sequences. The chain is built from TRBV20-1 and TRBJ1-2. This receptor was identified in a human donor with ulcerative colitis or Crohn's disease, or a healthy co-twin of an affected twin (not recorded which). The sequenced material came from blood. CDR3 loop: CSARRGSGGYTF.